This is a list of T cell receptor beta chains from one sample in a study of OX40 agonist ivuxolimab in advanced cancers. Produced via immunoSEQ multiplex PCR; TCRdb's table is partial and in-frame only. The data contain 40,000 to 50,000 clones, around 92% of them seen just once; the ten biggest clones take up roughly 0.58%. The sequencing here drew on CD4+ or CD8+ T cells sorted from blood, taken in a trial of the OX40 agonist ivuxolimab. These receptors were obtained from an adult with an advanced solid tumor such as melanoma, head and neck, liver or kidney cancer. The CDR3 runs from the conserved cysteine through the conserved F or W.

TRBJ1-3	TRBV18	CASSPGSGGDTIYF
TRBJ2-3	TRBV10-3	CAISLSGTSGGDTQYF
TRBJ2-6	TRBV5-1	CASSLGGSGANVLTF
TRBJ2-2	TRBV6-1	CAGGQGNTGELFF
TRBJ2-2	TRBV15	CATSRGGGENTGELFF
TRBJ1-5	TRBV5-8	CASSSGTGLQPQHF
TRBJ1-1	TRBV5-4	CASSSPNTEAFF
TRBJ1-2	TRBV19	CASSVNRGPDGYTF
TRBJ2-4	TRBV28	CASSNYRTSGGAFKNIQYF
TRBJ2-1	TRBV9	CASSVVQQGAYNEQFF
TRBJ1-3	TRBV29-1	CSVRVGGENTIYF
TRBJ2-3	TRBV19	CASSPLAGGQYF
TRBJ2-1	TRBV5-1	CASSALDSDNEQFF
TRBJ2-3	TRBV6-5	CATQRAGTDTQYF
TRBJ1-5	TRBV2	CASRPDKGPQHF
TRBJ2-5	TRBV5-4	CASSRQGAGKTQYF
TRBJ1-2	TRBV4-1	CASSTPGGLWGYTF
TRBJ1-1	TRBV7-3	CASSRGSSTEAFF
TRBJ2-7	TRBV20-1	CSARTTYEQYF
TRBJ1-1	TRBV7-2	CASSRVGTEAFF
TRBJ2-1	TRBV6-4	CASSADRQPYNEQFF
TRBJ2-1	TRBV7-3	CASSSPTDSYNEQFF
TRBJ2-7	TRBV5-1	CASSRPADSGEQYF
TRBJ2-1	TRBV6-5	CASSYIMGLARDEQFF